The present TCR beta chain was sequenced within a study of early T cells in non-severe SARS-CoV-2 infection. TCRdb processed the 5' RACE reads anew with MiXCR; each CDR3 protein has one entry. The profile shows around 100,000 distinct CDR3 sequences, around 14% of them singletons. The clonotype originates from an adult who was a healthcare worker with PCR-confirmed SARS-CoV-2 infection or an uninfected control (not recorded which). The sample consisted of whole blood.

The CDR3 region has the DNA TGTGCCAGCAGCTTAGGTTCGGGACGCATCTATGGCTACACCTTC. Amino acids: CASSLGSGRIYGYTF. The V and J genes are TRBV11-2 and TRBJ1-2; a weak D match, TRBD1 (5 bases). Between the trimmed V and J ends, which lost 1 base and 4 bases, there was a span of 13 bases. CDR3 length equals 15 residues. Per germline, CDR1 SGHAT and CDR2 FQNNGV.